Presented here are 20 T cell receptor beta chains from one specimen sequenced in a study of blood T cell repertoires in COVID-19. The protocol was immunoSEQ multiplex PCR, while the TCRdb copy is restricted to in-frame clones and leaves out a portion. The table includes roughly 450,000 clones, 80% to 95% detected once. Sequencing was performed on PBMCs or T cells enriched from blood (not recorded which). The origin of the receptors is a man in his late teens or twenties who had recovered from COVID-19.

The chain is built from TRBV9 and TRBJ1-2, with D possibly TRBD1 on 5 matching bases. The V end lost 4 bases, the J end lost 4 bases, and 17 bases lay between the germline ends. Germline-derived CDR1 and CDR2 are SGDLS and YYNGEE. This CDR3 contains 15 residues. The CDR3 bases are TGTGCCAGCAGCACGGGGGGTCATGATTCCTATGGCTACACCTTC. It codes for CASSTGGHDSYGYTF. Together with reference TRBV9 and TRBJ1-2, the CDR3 gives the full variable domain: DSGVTQTPKHLITATGQRVTLRCSPRSGDLSVYWYQQSLDQGLQFLIQYYNGEERAKGNILERFSAQQFPDLHSELNLSSLELGDSALYFCASSTGGHDSYGYTFGSGTRLTVV.

The chain combines TRBV7-9 with TRBJ2-3; 10 positions agree with TRBD2. Germline lookup yields CDR1 SEHNR and CDR2 FQNEAQ (reference sequence). With 5 bases clipped from V and 2 bases from J, the junction kept 7 bases outside the gene matches. This CDR3 comprises 16 residues. The chain's CDR3 is CASSTLAGGFTDTQYF. In nucleotides, the CDR3 is TGTGCCAGCAGCACATTAGCGGGGGGCTTCACAGATACGCAGTATTTT.

The chain has TRBV25-1 and TRBJ2-3; D is possibly TRBD2 (5 bases). V was pared by 5 bases and J by 2 bases, with 11 bases between. The length of the CDR3 is 14 residues. Per the germline V gene, CDR1 is MGHDK and CDR2 is SYGVNS. This CDR3 reads CASSLGDLTDTQYF. The CDR3 DNA reads as TGTGCCAGCAGTCTCGGGGATCTCACAGATACGCAGTATTTT.

The chain joins TRBV7-2 to TRBJ2-1; 11 bases fit TRBD2. With 2 bases clipped from V and 8 bases from J, the junction kept 5 bases outside the gene matches. The CDR3 runs 15 residues. Per germline, CDR1 SGHTA and CDR2 FQGNSA. CDR3 coding DNA: TGTGCCAGCAGCTTATTGCTAGCGGGAGGCTATGAGCAGTTCTTC. Amino acids: CASSLLLAGGYEQFF.

The gene calls are TRBV20-1 and TRBJ1-2; a weak D match, TRBD1 (5 bases). The CDR3 is made up of 13 amino acids. Germline V gene sequence: CDR1 DFQATT, CDR2 SNEGSKA (reference sequence). V shed 3 bases and J shed 7 bases, with 15 bases lying between them. This CDR3 is CSASGDSRGGYTF. CDR3 in DNA: TGCAGTGCTAGTGGGGACTCTAGGGGTGGCTACACCTTC.

V gene TRBV30 combines with J gene TRBJ2-7; 12 nucleotides match TRBD2. The germline V gene encodes CDR1 GTSNPN and CDR2 SVGIG (reference sequence). The CDR3 extends over 17 amino acids. The junction had 11 bases not matched to a gene; V was cut back by 2 bases and J by 3 bases. CDR3: CAWSKWRTSGTFYEQYF. CDR3 coding DNA: TGTGCCTGGAGTAAGTGGAGGACTAGCGGGACCTTCTACGAGCAGTACTTC.

In its sample, this clone was seen a few times. The DNA of the CDR3 is TGCGCCAGCAGCCCGGGGGAGGTGGCCATGAACACTGAAGCTTTCTTT. It translates to CASSPGEVAMNTEAFF. The rearrangement joins TRBV5-1 to TRBJ1-1; possibly TRBD1 for D (5 bases). Trimming shortened V by 4 bases and J by 0 bases, and 16 bases separated the two germline ends. Germline CDR1 is SGHRS and CDR2 is YFSETQ. The CDR3 is 16 amino acids.

The genes are TRBV28 and TRBJ2-1; 7 bases are shared with TRBD2. Germline V gives CDR1 MDHEN, CDR2 SYDVKM. This CDR3 comprises 13 residues. Trimming took 3 bases from V and 6 from J; bases not matched to a gene: 2. In nucleotides, the CDR3 is TGTGCCAGCAGTTTTTGGGGGGGCAATGAGCAGTTCTTC. The encoded protein is CASSFWGGNEQFF. The whole variable domain, remainder taken from reference TRBV28 and TRBJ2-1, is DVKVTQSSRYLVKRTGEKVFLECVQDMDHENMFWYRQDPGLGLRLIYFSYDVKMKEKGDIPEGYSVSREKKERFSLILESASTNQTSMYLCASSFWGGNEQFFGPGTRLTVL.

This chain joins TRBV6-5 and TRBJ2-6, with D perhaps matching TRBD1 (6 bases). Germline CDR1 reads MNHEY; CDR2 reads SVGAGI. The CDR3 extends over 15 amino acids. V was trimmed by 4 bases and J by 1 base, leaving 8 bases between them. The CDR3 protein is CASSSQGSGANVLTF. CDR3 in DNA: TGTGCCAGCAGTTCCCAGGGGTCTGGGGCCAACGTCCTGACTTTC.

The V gene is TRBV10-3, the J gene TRBJ1-2; no reliable D call. Germline CDR1 is ENHRY and CDR2 is SYGVKD. The CDR3 runs to 12 residues. With 6 bases removed from V and 8 bases from J, the gap between germline ends came to 13 bases. Here the CDR3 DNA reads TGTGCCATCAGGCGGGCAGCGGACGGCTACACCTTC. The encoded protein is CAIRRAADGYTF.

The DNA for the CDR3 is TGTGCCAGCAGCGCGGACAGGGGGACTGAAGCTTTCTTT. As protein: CASSADRGTEAFF. V and J are TRBV7-3 and TRBJ1-1; 10 bases are a match to TRBD1. The J segment lost 5 bases and the V segment lost 5 bases, leaving 2 bases of the junction unmatched. This CDR3 contains 13 residues. Germline V CDR1 and CDR2: SGHTA, FQGTGA. The entire variable domain, with the rest obtained from reference TRBV7-3 and TRBJ1-1, is as follows: GAGVSQTPSNKVTEKGKYVELRCDPISGHTALYWYRQSLGQGPEFLIYFQGTGAADDSGLPNDRFFAVRPEGSVSTLKIQRTERGDSAVYLCASSADRGTEAFFGQGTRLTVV.

This chain joins TRBV2 and TRBJ1-6, with 10 bases identical to TRBD1. Germline CDR1 SNHLY, CDR2 FYNNEI. This CDR3 contains 15 residues. Trimming at V came to 7 bases and at J to 10 bases, leaving 10 bases not matched to a gene. CDR3 sequence: CASMNFRDRGSPLHF. DNA of the CDR3: TGTGCCAGCATGAATTTTAGGGACAGGGGCTCACCCCTCCACTTT.

V usage is TRBV24-1 and J usage is TRBJ1-6; a possible D gene is TRBD1 (6 bases). Trimming cost V 0 bases and J 7 bases, with 9 bases left between them. CDR3 length equals 15 residues. In germline, CDR1 is KGHDR, CDR2 SFDVKD. The CDR3 region is CATSDLNRVNSPLHF. In DNA form, the CDR3 reads TGTGCCACCAGTGATTTGAACAGGGTGAATTCACCCCTCCACTTT.

This clone turned up a few times. The chain recombines TRBV6-1 with TRBJ2-3, with 8 positions matching TRBD2. This CDR3 region has 15 residues. With V trimmed by 4 bases and J by 5 bases, 8 bases remained unmatched. Per the germline V gene, CDR1 is MNHNS and CDR2 is SASEGT. Here the CDR3 reads CASSVAGGGKDTQYF. For the CDR3, the DNA is TGTGCCAGCAGTGTAGCGGGCGGGGGGAAAGATACGCAGTATTTT.

The chain joins TRBV5-1 to TRBJ1-4, with D tentatively TRBD1 (5 bases). Germline loops: CDR1 SGHRS, CDR2 YFSETQ. Trimming removed 0 bases at V and 8 bases at J, with 23 bases between. The CDR3 is made up of 18 amino acids. The CDR3 nucleotides are TGCGCCAGCAGCTTGGATCCGGGGTCCGGCGGGGCAGGGGAAAAACTGTTTTTT. It translates to CASSLDPGSGGAGEKLFF.

The chain couples TRBV6-5 to TRBJ1-6; D gene uncertain. Germline V gene sequence: CDR1 MNHEY, CDR2 SVGAGI. CDR3 size: 12 residues. V was shortened by 6 bases and J by 9 bases, with 9 bases between the two germline ends. In DNA, the CDR3 is TGTGCCAGCAGAAGACTCGGTTCACCCCTCCACTTT. This codes for CASRRLGSPLHF.

The genes are TRBV5-1 and TRBJ1-4; possibly TRBD1 for D (6 bases). Between the trimmed V and J ends, which lost 2 bases and 7 bases, there was a span of 12 bases. Germline V CDR1 and CDR2: SGHRS, YFSETQ. The CDR3 spans 14 residues. The DNA of the CDR3 is TGCGCCAGCAGCTTAGGGGGTCCGCCTGAAAAACTGTTTTTT. Its protein product is CASSLGGPPEKLFF.

This clone is a singleton in its sample. The chain carries TRBV19 and TRBJ1-1, with a tentative D call TRBD1 (5 bases). Germline lookup yields CDR1 LNHDA and CDR2 SQIVND (reference sequence). Trimming cost V 6 bases and J 1 base, with 24 bases left between them. The CDR3 runs 18 residues. CDR3 sequence: CASRALVPPGRKNTEAFF. CDR3 bases: TGTGCCAGTAGGGCTCTCGTGCCCCCAGGGCGGAAGAACACTGAAGCTTTCTTT.

The CDR3 DNA is TGTGCCAGCAGCCAAATCAGACTAGAGGAGAACACCGGGGAGCTGTTTTTT. Protein product: CASSQIRLEENTGELFF. The genes are TRBV3-1 (or the pseudogene TRBV3-2) and TRBJ2-2; weak D call: TRBD2 (6 bases). Per the germline V gene, CDR1 is LGHDT and CDR2 is YNNKEL (reference sequence). V lost 2 bases and J lost 1, with 14 bases in between. CDR3 size: 17 residues.

The genes are TRBV2 and TRBJ1-4, with a weak D call TRBD1 (6 bases). This CDR3 spans 15 amino acids. V gave up 4 bases and J gave up 8 bases, with 17 bases separating them. CDR1 is SNHLY, CDR2 FYNNEI, per germline. CDR3 nucleotide sequence: TGTGCCAGCAGTGTCAAACAGGGACTACAGGAAAAACTGTTTTTT. It codes for CASSVKQGLQEKLFF.